The 3 T cell receptor beta chains listed next were all sequenced from one sample in a study of T cell repertoires in aging, cancer and after chemotherapy. Rearranged V-D-J TRB sequences were amplified with a mixed TRB-A/B primer pool. TCRdb analysed the multiplex PCR reads with MiXCR anew, one entry per CDR3 protein. The sample has 4,500 to 5,500 distinct CDR3 sequences, roughly 29% seen once; the top ten hold around 19%. The template was genomic DNA from peripheral blood, not RNA. The source material was blood. All receptors derive from a human donor with a blood cancer. The donor label of this sample is uncertain.

This chain connects TRBV20-1 to TRBJ1-4; the D is unclear. The CDR3 sequence is 13 residues long. The V end lost 3 bases, the J end lost 7 bases, and 12 bases lay between the germline ends. CDR1 is DFQATT, CDR2 SNEGSKA, per germline (reference sequence). CDR3 protein: CSASRGVREKLFF. The CDR3 DNA reads TGCAGTGCTAGTCGGGGAGTGCGTGAAAAACTGTTTTTT.

This clonotype showed up just a few times. This chain joins TRBV12-3 or TRBV12-4 and TRBJ1-1; D not certain. V lost 7 bases and J lost 4, with 13 bases in between. This CDR3 region has 13 residues. CDR3 sequence (DNA): TGTGCCAGCACCCTGCAGGCGAGCACTGAAGCTTTCTTT. Protein sequence: CASTLQASTEAFF.

This clonotype was detected a few times. One junction end disagrees with the germline gene, perhaps due to a read error. The chain uses TRBV10-3 and TRBJ1-4; D call uncertain. This CDR3 is built from 16 residues. Germline lookup yields CDR1 ENHRY and CDR2 SYGVKD. The CDR3 DNA reads TGCGCCAGCAGTGACTCAGTGAGTCTGGGTAATGAAAAACTGTTTTTT. This sequence encodes CASSDSVSLGNEKLFF.